The rows below give T cell receptor beta chains drawn from one sample of a study of OX40 agonist ivuxolimab in advanced cancers. The data were produced by immunoSEQ multiplex PCR, yet TCRdb's version contains in-frame clones alone and is incomplete. The data show about 61,000 clones, roughly 90% seen once. The sample here was CD4+ or CD8+ T cells sorted from blood, taken in a trial of the OX40 agonist ivuxolimab. The receptors derive from an adult with an advanced solid tumor such as melanoma, head and neck, liver or kidney cancer. Each CDR3 is given with its conserved first and last residue. The order of the fields is CDR3 protein, J gene, V gene.

cdr3_aa: CASSFGTSSSFF
j_call: TRBJ2-1
v_call: TRBV7-2

cdr3_aa: CASSLSWGSDPNGYTF
j_call: TRBJ1-2
v_call: TRBV27

cdr3_aa: CASSLTRGGPNEQFF
j_call: TRBJ2-1
v_call: TRBV28

cdr3_aa: CAWSVTAERPYSYEQYF
j_call: TRBJ2-7
v_call: TRBV30

cdr3_aa: CASSLEGTNTGELFF
j_call: TRBJ2-2
v_call: TRBV13

cdr3_aa: CASSQPVFVANSPLHF
j_call: TRBJ1-6
v_call: TRBV7-9

cdr3_aa: CASSGEYSNQPQHF
j_call: TRBJ1-5
v_call: TRBV27

cdr3_aa: CASSLGWQQYYEQYF
j_call: TRBJ2-7
v_call: TRBV5-1

cdr3_aa: CASSRTGINQPQHF
j_call: TRBJ1-5
v_call: TRBV13

cdr3_aa: CASSLGQVLREQYF
j_call: TRBJ2-7
v_call: TRBV13

cdr3_aa: CASSLGGSGNTIYF
j_call: TRBJ1-3
v_call: TRBV4-1

cdr3_aa: CASSPRGADSWSTEAFF
j_call: TRBJ1-1
v_call: TRBV19

cdr3_aa: CASSYVPGGYEQYF
j_call: TRBJ2-7
v_call: TRBV6-6

cdr3_aa: CASSTGNNQPQHF
j_call: TRBJ1-5
v_call: TRBV27

cdr3_aa: CASSLGGGNEQFF
j_call: TRBJ2-1
v_call: TRBV7-2

cdr3_aa: CASSLGVSTGEQFF
j_call: TRBJ2-1
v_call: TRBV28

cdr3_aa: CASSTPTGQFDVYGYTF
j_call: TRBJ1-2
v_call: TRBV27

cdr3_aa: CASSLDRNEQFF
j_call: TRBJ2-1
v_call: TRBV7-8

cdr3_aa: CASGLGQGRDEKLFF
j_call: TRBJ1-4
v_call: TRBV11-2

cdr3_aa: CATRLVRGWEHTDTQYF
j_call: TRBJ2-3
v_call: TRBV15

cdr3_aa: CASSPTGGYGYTF
j_call: TRBJ1-2
v_call: TRBV18